This TCR beta chain was sequenced during a study of TIL therapy for anti-PD-1-resistant metastatic lung cancer (dated by TCRdb to 2020 to 2023). With regard to the full study: Before any PD-1/PD-L1 blockade was given, tumors were harvested, nivolumab was then administered, and patients who progressed went on to receive lymphodepletion, an infusion of expanded TIL, and IL-2. Enrolled patients had a median age of about 50 years (range 38-75) and a median tumor PD-L1 proportion score of 4.5% to 6.5%. Across the cohort, whole-exome sequencing showed a median non-synonymous tumor mutation burden of approximately 1.5 mutations per megabase. Most of the cohort had lung adenocarcinoma, a handful of tumors were EGFR-mutant and two were ALK-rearranged, and half of the patients were current or former smokers. T cell receptor beta sequencing of tumor and peripheral blood served to follow clonotypes across the tumor, the expanded TIL product, and serial blood samples.

Broader findings and caveats from the paper: The study protocol defined all tumor marker inferences as exploratory. The cohort was highly selected, including more treatment-naive, never-smoker and oncogene-addicted patients than is typical, which limits generalizability. The baseline peripheral repertoire was partially replaced by infused TIL clonotypes, which then decayed over months, and persistence showed no apparent association with response.

What this sample's time point label stands for: pre-treatment sample, taken before nivolumab and TIL therapy. Adults with stage 4 NSCLC were enrolled in a dual-center phase I trial from October 2017 to early 2020. Samples were obtained from a single-arm, open-label phase I trial in which tumor-infiltrating lymphocyte therapy with nivolumab was evaluated in advanced non-small cell lung cancer. Mononuclear cells from blood collected in EDTA tubes were isolated on a Ficoll gradient and snap-frozen as pellets, and DNA was then extracted using a Qiagen mini-prep kit. TCR beta CDR3 regions were amplified from genomic DNA by bias-controlled multiplex PCR with the immunoSEQ v3 hsTCRB kit. TCR libraries were sequenced on an Illumina NextSeq 500 to around 2.2 million read pairs for survey level or about 5-6.5 million for deep level. The authors' analysis ran thus. Clonality was reported by immunoSEQ Analyzer software, which also assigned V, D and J genes and filtered out non-productive sequences. Repertoires of infused TIL and blood were compared using productive Simpson clonality and the Morisita overlap index of productive TRB rearrangements. For each clone in blood, the absolute clonotype count was estimated by multiplying the lymphocyte count by the CD3+ fraction and by the clone's productive frequency. TCRdb's version of the immuneACCESS table is confined to in-frame rearrangements and falls short of the full clone set. An unresolved V gene accounts for under half of the shortfall where checked; the remainder is of unknown origin. That table is the source of V, J and clone size, and D and trimming were worked out from the DNA. The sample table records around 20,000 clones; about three quarters of these occur just once. The ten top clones hold around 7.4% of the sample.

As to this clone: The target of this receptor is not known. Base quality data are lacking; no much larger clone is found one base away.

Based on the germline V gene (reference sequence), the CDR1 and CDR2 sequences are PRHDT and FYEKMQ. The CDR3 goes from the cysteine to the phenylalanine over 14 residues. Only CDR3 DNA remains: 42 bases, in frame from the first base. V sheds 1 base and J sheds 0 bases, leaving 5 bases between their ends. The TCR originated in a person aged 25-85 years with non-small cell lung cancer. The sample in question was blood, obtained at baseline. The rearranged chain carries TRBV13 and TRBJ2-3; the D gene is not confidently resolved. The nucleotide sequence is given as TGTGCCAGCAGCTTAGAAGGGAGCACAGATACGCAGTATTTT. The resulting protein is CASSLEGSTDTQYF.